The 9 T cell receptor beta chains reported below all come from one sample, sequenced in a study of T cell responses to AZD1222 COVID-19 vaccine. Sequencing was performed with immunoSEQ multiplex PCR; in TCRdb, only in-frame clones are kept and a portion is missing. The data show around 140,000 clones, around 90% seen once. Source: peripheral blood, taken 28 days after the second dose of the MenACWY control vaccine. The receptors derive from an adult who received the MenACWY meningococcal vaccine as a control.

V and J are TRBV6-6 and TRBJ2-7, with TRBD1 matching 9 bases. The CDR3 covers 14 residues. The V gene end was trimmed by 6 bases and the J gene end by 2 bases; junction bases not matched to a gene: 5. Looked up from germline, CDR1 is MNHNY and CDR2 is SVGAGI (reference sequence). For the CDR3, the DNA is TGTGCCAGCAGCCACGGGGACAGGGCCTACGAGCAGTACTTC. Its protein product is CASSHGDRAYEQYF.

The chain has TRBV27 and TRBJ1-1; 10 bases fit TRBD1. The ends lost 6 bases at V and 4 bases at J; junction bases unmatched: 5. CDR1 is MNHEY, CDR2 SMNVEV, per germline (reference sequence). This CDR3 region has 14 residues. The chain's CDR3 is CASRKTGGGTEAFF. The CDR3 DNA follows: TGTGCCAGCAGGAAGACAGGGGGCGGCACTGAAGCTTTCTTT.

This clone has just a few counts. This chain connects TRBV7-9 to TRBJ2-3, with 9 positions matching TRBD1. This CDR3 region has 19 residues. The germline gives CDR1 SEHNR, CDR2 FQNEAQ (reference sequence). J gave up 0 bases and V 5 bases, and 15 bases lay outside the gene matches. The CDR3 nucleotides read TGTGCCAGCAGCCGAAGGTCGGGACAGGGACCAGGTAGCACAGATACGCAGTATTTT. Amino acid sequence: CASSRRSGQGPGSTDTQYF.

This sequence joins TRBV7-9 and TRBJ1-4; TRBD1 aligns across 7 bases. Losses at the gene ends were 5 bases for V and 8 bases for J; bases not matched to a gene: 5. This CDR3 is built from 13 residues. The V gene's germline CDR1 is SEHNR and CDR2 FQNEAQ (reference sequence). CDR3 DNA sequence: TGTGCCAGCAGCAGTACAGGGGTCGAAAAACTGTTTTTT. Protein sequence: CASSSTGVEKLFF.

The CDR3 loop is CASGLYTSTDTQYF. DNA for the CDR3: TGTGCTAGTGGTTTATATACTAGCACAGATACGCAGTATTTT. The gene calls are TRBV12-5 and TRBJ2-3; D unclear. CDR3 length equals 14 residues. The V end lost 3 bases, the J end lost 0 bases, and 7 bases lay between the germline ends. CDR1 is LGHNT and CDR2 is FRNRAP in the germline V gene.

The gene calls are TRBV5-1 and TRBJ1-6; D call uncertain. The CDR3 covers 15 residues. Looked up from germline, CDR1 is SGHRS and CDR2 is YFSETQ. Trimming cost V 4 bases and J 5 bases, with 13 bases left between them. The CDR3 region is CASSRGGLDNSPLHF. The DNA for the CDR3 is TGCGCCAGCAGCCGGGGAGGCTTGGATAATTCACCCCTCCACTTT.

The chain couples TRBV19 to TRBJ1-6; maybe TRBD1 (6 bases). Per the germline V gene, CDR1 is LNHDA and CDR2 is SQIVND (reference sequence). V was cut by 5 bases and J by 7 bases, with 15 bases left in between. The CDR3 extends over 15 amino acids. As DNA, the CDR3 is TGTGCCAGTAGTCCGGGCCTGGGGGGCAATTCACCCCTCCACTTT. Protein sequence: CASSPGLGGNSPLHF.

About this clone itself: Different DNA sequences within this sample yield the same CDR3. The rearrangement links TRBV6-4 to TRBJ2-3; D unresolved. This CDR3 region has 13 residues. Between the trimmed V and J ends, which lost 4 bases and 2 bases, there was a span of 7 bases. The germline V gene has CDR1 MRHNA and CDR2 SNTAGT. CDR3 sequence: CASSGGSTDTQYF. The CDR3 DNA reads as TGTGCCAGCAGTGGAGGCTCCACAGATACGCAGTATTTT.

This chain connects TRBV7-9 to TRBJ1-1; perhaps TRBD1 as D (6 bases). Germline V lookup: CDR1 SEHNR, CDR2 FQNEAQ (reference sequence). V gave up 4 bases and J gave up 3 bases, with 21 bases separating them. This CDR3 has 17 amino acids. The CDR3 loop is CASSSYLGQLGHTEAFF. The CDR3 bases are TGTGCCAGCAGCTCGTACCTCGGACAGTTAGGGCACACTGAAGCTTTCTTT.